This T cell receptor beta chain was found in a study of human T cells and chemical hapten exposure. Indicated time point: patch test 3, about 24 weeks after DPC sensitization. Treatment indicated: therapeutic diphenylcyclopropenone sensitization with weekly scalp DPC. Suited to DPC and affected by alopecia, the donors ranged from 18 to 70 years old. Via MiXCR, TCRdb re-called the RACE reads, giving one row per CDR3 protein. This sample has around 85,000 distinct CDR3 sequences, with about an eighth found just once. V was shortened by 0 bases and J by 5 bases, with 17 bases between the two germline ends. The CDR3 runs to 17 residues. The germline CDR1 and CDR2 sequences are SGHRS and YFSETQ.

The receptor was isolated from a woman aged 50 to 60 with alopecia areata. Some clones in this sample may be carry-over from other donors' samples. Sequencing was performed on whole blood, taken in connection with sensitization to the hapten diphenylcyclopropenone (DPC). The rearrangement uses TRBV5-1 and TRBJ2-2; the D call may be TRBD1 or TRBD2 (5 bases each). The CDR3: CASSLESVGQRTGELFF. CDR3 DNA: TGCGCCAGCAGCTTGGAGAGCGTGGGGCAGCGGACCGGGGAGCTGTTTTTT.